This T cell receptor (beta chain) came from a study of T cells in Graves' hyperthyroidism and ophthalmopathy. RNA transcripts yielded amplified TCR beta CDR3 regions. RT-PCR in the first round (using the HTBI primer set) targeted the TCR CDR3. TCRdb fed the multiplex PCR reads into MiXCR, producing one record per CDR3 protein. Among around 340,000 distinct CDR3 sequences listed, about 18% were seen once. Using 10 ml of fresh peripheral blood, PBMCs were prepared. The germline V gene encodes CDR1 SGHRS and CDR2 YFSETQ. There are 14 residues in the CDR3. V was cut by 5 bases and J by 1 base, with 11 bases left in between.

This chain joins TRBV5-1 and TRBJ2-3, with D possibly matching TRBD2 (5 bases). The sequence was obtained from a woman in her 30s with Graves' hyperthyroidism that later progressed to Graves' ophthalmopathy. Sequencing was performed on blood. For the CDR3, the DNA is TGCGCCAGCAGAACCGGGGTCGGCACAGATACGCAGTATTTT. Translating gives CASRTGVGTDTQYF.